Listed here are 32 T cell receptor beta chains from one sample, sequenced in a study of cytomegalovirus exposure and HLA in healthy donors. The PCR made use of 60 Vbeta and 13 Jbeta primers. Sequencing was performed with immunoSEQ multiplex PCR; in TCRdb, only in-frame clones are kept and a portion is missing. This table has approximately 150,000 clones, approximately 82% appearing once. Sequencing was performed on PBMCs. The origin of the receptors is a woman aged 55-69 years in good health and CMV-seropositive.

The chain joins TRBV7-2 to TRBJ2-2; 7 bases fit TRBD1. The CDR3 consists of 15 residues. J was trimmed by 4 bases and V by 1 base; bases with no gene match: 3. Per germline, CDR1 SGHTA and CDR2 FQGNSA. Written as DNA, the CDR3 is TGTGCCAGCAGCTTAGACAGGGGTGGCACCGGGGAGCTGTTTTTT. Translated: CASSLDRGGTGELFF.

This rearrangement joins TRBV29-1 to TRBJ2-7, with D maybe TRBD2 (6 bases). Germline lookup yields CDR1 SQVTM and CDR2 ANQGSEA. This CDR3 region has 13 residues. V was shortened by 4 bases and J by 5 bases, with 15 bases between the two germline ends. CDR3 amino acids: CSVAARSGDEQYF. As DNA, the CDR3 is TGCAGCGTTGCAGCAAGGTCGGGGGACGAGCAGTACTTC.

The genes are TRBV27 and TRBJ2-7, with a tentative D call TRBD1 (7 bases). From germline, CDR1 is MNHEY and CDR2 SMNVEV (reference sequence). Trimming took off 1 base at V and 4 bases at J, with 14 bases between the two ends. This CDR3 comprises 15 residues. CDR3 region: CASSLFPGGSYEQYF. Written as DNA, the CDR3 is TGTGCCAGCAGTTTATTTCCAGGGGGGAGTTACGAGCAGTACTTC.

This clone occurred once. The V gene is TRBV28, the J gene TRBJ2-5; 7 nucleotides match TRBD2. Trimming at V came to 3 bases and at J to 7 bases, leaving 8 bases not matched to a gene. CDR1 MDHEN and CDR2 SYDVKM come from the germline V gene. The CDR3 contains 14 residues. CDR3 DNA sequence: TGTGCCAGCAGTTTGGTACTGGGGAGGGGGACCCAGTACTTC. It encodes CASSLVLGRGTQYF.

V is TRBV29-1 and J is TRBJ2-5; 7 positions agree with TRBD2. Losses at the gene ends were 7 bases for V and 5 bases for J; bases not matched to a gene: 10. The germline V gene encodes CDR1 SQVTM and CDR2 ANQGSEA. CDR3 length: 13 amino acids. CDR3 in amino acids: CSGGRLADETQYF. The CDR3 coding sequence is TGCAGCGGCGGGCGACTAGCTGATGAGACCCAGTACTTC.

The V gene is TRBV9, the J gene TRBJ2-5, with D unresolved. The end of the DNA aligns better with TRBJ2-7, so the J call may be wrong. The CDR3 covers 14 residues. CDR1 is SGDLS and CDR2 is YYNGEE in the germline V gene. The CDR3 loop reads CASSVDSVPYEQYF. The CDR3 DNA is TGTGCCAGCAGCGTAGATTCCGTTCCCTACGAGCAGTACTTC.

This rearrangement joins TRBV7-6 to TRBJ1-2; 11 nucleotides line up with TRBD1. The CDR3 sequence is 19 residues long. V shed 0 bases and J 3 bases; nucleotides not matched to a gene: 12. Per the germline V gene, CDR1 is SGHVS and CDR2 is FNYEAQ. The CDR3 nucleotides read TGTGCCAGCAGCTTAGCGTCTGGACAGGGGGCGTCTTTCCACTATGGCTACACCTTC. Amino acids: CASSLASGQGASFHYGYTF.

The chain has TRBV28 and TRBJ1-2; the D gene is possibly TRBD1 (6 bases). The CDR3 extends over 12 amino acids. Germline V gene data show CDR1 as MDHEN and CDR2 as SYDVKM. V gave up 5 bases and J gave up 8 bases, with 12 bases separating them. This CDR3 is CASSEGVRGYTF. The CDR3 DNA follows: TGTGCCAGCAGTGAGGGGGTAAGAGGCTACACCTTC.

The genes are TRBV5-1 and TRBJ2-2; TRBD2 matches 11 bases. The CDR3 contains 15 residues. CDR1 is SGHRS and CDR2 is YFSETQ in the germline V gene. V lost 2 bases to trimming and J lost 4 bases; unmatched junction nucleotides: 1. In nucleotides, the CDR3 is TGCGCCAGCAGCTTTAGCGGGAGGGCCACCGGGGAGCTGTTTTTT. This translates into CASSFSGRATGELFF.

The chain has TRBV7-2 and TRBJ2-7; the match to TRBD1 covers 8 bases. CDR1 is SGHTA, CDR2 FQGNSA, per germline. The CDR3 spans 17 residues. J lost 0 bases, V lost 1 base, and 8 bases had no gene match. This CDR3 is CASSLGVTGTGSYEQYF. In DNA form, the CDR3 reads TGTGCCAGCAGCTTAGGCGTGACCGGGACAGGCTCCTACGAGCAGTACTTC.

This clone has just one count. The chain uses TRBV7-3 and TRBJ2-1; 7 nucleotides match TRBD1. Germline V gives CDR1 SGHTA, CDR2 FQGTGA. Germline trimming cut 2 bases from V and 2 bases from J; bases unmatched to any gene: 3. This CDR3 has 15 amino acids. CDR3 sequence reads: CASSLPGTAYNEQFF. The CDR3 nucleotides read TGTGCCAGCAGCTTACCTGGGACAGCCTACAATGAGCAGTTCTTC.

This clone was detected once. The genes are TRBV5-1 and TRBJ2-2; no definite D call. This CDR3 has 15 amino acids. The germline CDR1 and CDR2 sequences are SGHRS and YFSETQ. V gave up 0 bases and J gave up 3 bases, with 9 bases separating them. CDR3 sequence (DNA): TGCGCCAGCAGCTTGGGGCAGACTGACACCGGGGAGCTGTTTTTT. It encodes CASSLGQTDTGELFF.

The chain uses TRBV29-1 and TRBJ2-3; D is possibly TRBD1 (6 bases). The CDR3 is made up of 14 amino acids. V shed 4 bases and J shed 2 bases, with 13 bases lying between them. The germline gives CDR1 SQVTM, CDR2 ANQGSEA. The CDR3 DNA reads TGCAGCGTTGTCCAGAGGGGGTCCACAGATACGCAGTATTTT. Protein: CSVVQRGSTDTQYF.

There are a few counts of this clone. The chain is built from TRBV28 and TRBJ2-2, with 8 bases identical to TRBD2. This CDR3 spans 17 amino acids. The germline V gene encodes CDR1 MDHEN and CDR2 SYDVKM. The trim removed 3 bases at V and 4 bases at J, leaving 10 bases unmatched. CDR3 DNA: TGTGCCAGCAGTTTGGAGGTCGGGAGGGCGAGCACCGGGGAGCTGTTTTTT. It specifies CASSLEVGRASTGELFF.

This clone has just one count. The V call is TRBV15, the J call TRBJ2-1; weak D call: TRBD2 (5 bases). The CDR3 spans 15 residues. The ends were cut back, 1 base at V and 8 bases at J, with 15 bases in the middle. The germline gives CDR1 LNHNV, CDR2 YYDKDF (reference sequence). CDR3 sequence reads: CATSRVGSWGDEQFF. The CDR3, as DNA: TGTGCCACCAGCAGAGTGGGGAGCTGGGGAGATGAGCAGTTCTTC.

This chain connects TRBV30 to TRBJ2-4; TRBD2 is a possible D gene (7 bases). Germline CDR1 GTSNPN, CDR2 SVGIG (reference sequence). The CDR3 has 15 amino acids. Trimming took off 0 bases at V and 4 bases at J, with 13 bases between the two ends. The CDR3 DNA reads TGTGCCTGGAGTGTTGGAGGGGGGGGGAAAAACATTCAGTACTTC. Its translation: CAWSVGGGGKNIQYF.

This chain uses TRBV2 with TRBJ2-1; D is possibly TRBD2 (5 bases). The CDR3 spans 12 residues. Germline V gives CDR1 SNHLY, CDR2 FYNNEI. Trimming took 3 bases from V and 15 from J, leaving 15 bases between them. CDR3: CASSDEGVRLFF. The CDR3 DNA is TGTGCCAGCAGTGATGAGGGCGTTCGGCTGTTCTTC.

This clone is a singleton in its sample. V usage is TRBV18 and J usage is TRBJ2-3, with D tentatively TRBD2 (6 bases). V was pared by 2 bases and J by 6 bases, with 12 bases between. Germline V gene data show CDR1 as KGHSH and CDR2 as LQKENI. CDR3 length equals 14 residues. The CDR3 DNA is TGTGCCAGCTCACCAGGGGCGGGACCGGATACGCAGTATTTT. As protein: CASSPGAGPDTQYF.

This rearrangement joins TRBV2 to TRBJ2-7; maybe TRBD1 (5 bases). The CDR3 sequence is 12 residues long. The germline V gene has CDR1 SNHLY and CDR2 FYNNEI. Trimming took 6 bases from V and 5 from J, leaving 11 bases between them. CDR3 sequence reads: CASRDTRDEQYF. CDR3 bases: TGTGCCAGCAGGGACACCCGTGACGAGCAGTACTTC.

This clone turned up a few times. The chain joins TRBV30 to TRBJ1-5; 8 bases fit TRBD1. CDR1 and CDR2 from the germline V gene are GTSNPN and SVGIG (reference sequence). The CDR3 covers 13 residues. V lost 3 bases, J lost 6 bases, and 4 bases stayed unmatched. The CDR3 sequence is CAWRGQGSQPQHF. CDR3 in DNA: TGTGCCTGGAGAGGACAGGGCAGTCAGCCCCAGCATTTT.

The count of this clone is one. The gene calls are TRBV4-1 and TRBJ2-5; 8 bases agree with TRBD1. Judging by the DNA end, TRBJ2-7 fits better; the J call may be wrong. In germline, CDR1 is MGHRA, CDR2 YSYEKL. The CDR3 runs 18 residues. The CDR3 coding sequence is TGCGCCAGCAGCCAAGAGCTGGCCACAGGGGGAAGGGGCTACGAGCAGTACTTC. It yields the protein CASSQELATGGRGYEQYF.

The chain recombines TRBV30 with TRBJ2-7; weak D call: TRBD1 (6 bases). Germline V CDR1 and CDR2: GTSNPN, SVGIG (reference sequence). V was shortened by 8 bases and J by 2 bases, with 19 bases between the two germline ends. This CDR3 has 14 residues. CDR3 bases: TGTGCCATCGAGGATCGGGACAAAGCCTACGAGCAGTACTTC. Translating gives CAIEDRDKAYEQYF.

This chain uses TRBV14 with TRBJ1-1; 7 nucleotides match TRBD1. The CDR3 is made up of 18 amino acids. V was clipped by 3 bases and J by 0 bases; unmatched bases: 13. Per the germline V gene, CDR1 is SGHDN and CDR2 is FVKESK. CDR3 bases: TGTGCCAGCAGCCAGAGGCCCGAGACAGGGCCCATGAACACTGAAGCTTTCTTT. Protein: CASSQRPETGPMNTEAFF.

The genes are TRBV28 and TRBJ2-7; 7 bases align to TRBD1. The germline CDR1 and CDR2 sequences are MDHEN and SYDVKM. V dropped 1 base and J dropped 0; count of bases not matched to a gene: 3. The CDR3 sequence is 15 residues long. The CDR3 reads CASSLSGQSSYEQYF. As DNA, the CDR3 is TGTGCCAGCAGTTTATCGGGACAGAGCTCCTACGAGCAGTACTTC.

The chain combines TRBV2 with TRBJ2-7; no clear D. The ends were cut back, 6 bases at V and 4 bases at J, with 7 bases in the middle. Germline V gene lookup returns CDR1 SNHLY and CDR2 FYNNEI. CDR3 size: 11 residues. This CDR3 reads CASRAEYEQYF. CDR3 sequence (DNA): TGTGCCAGCAGGGCGGAGTACGAGCAGTACTTC.

The V gene is TRBV28, the J gene TRBJ2-1; possibly TRBD2 for D (6 bases). The CDR3 contains 15 residues. With 5 bases removed from V and 7 bases from J, the gap between germline ends came to 18 bases. Germline loops: CDR1 MDHEN, CDR2 SYDVKM. The CDR3 bases are TGTGCCAGCAGTCCCCGGTGGAGGGTAGGGAATGAGCAGTTCTTC. As protein: CASSPRWRVGNEQFF.

The V call is TRBV28, the J call TRBJ2-7, with TRBD2 matching over 9 bases. The V gene end was trimmed by 1 base and the J gene end by 3 bases; junction bases not matched to a gene: 4. CDR1 is MDHEN and CDR2 is SYDVKM in the germline V gene. The CDR3 spans 15 residues. The CDR3, as DNA: TGTGCCAGCAGTTTATTAGGCGGGAGGGTCTACGAGCAGTACTTC. Translating gives CASSLLGGRVYEQYF.

This clone is a singleton in its sample. The rearrangement joins TRBV15 to TRBJ2-1; no clear D gene. Germline CDR1 reads LNHNV; CDR2 reads YYDKDF (reference sequence). V lost 5 bases, J lost 8 bases, and 13 bases lay in between. This CDR3 contains 13 residues. CDR3 nucleotides: TGTGCCACCAGCTCAAATCTGGGCGATGAGCAGTTCTTC. It yields the protein CATSSNLGDEQFF. The variable domain in full, with the rest retrieved from reference TRBV15 and TRBJ2-1, is DAMVIQNPRYQVTQFGKPVTLSCSQTLNHNVMYWYQQKSSQAPKLLFHYYDKDFNNEADTPDNFQSRRPNTSFCFLDIRSPGLGDTAMYLCATSSNLGDEQFFGPGTRLTVL.

There are a few counts of this clone. The chain joins TRBV29-1 to TRBJ2-4, with D possibly being TRBD1 (6 bases). The germline V gene encodes CDR1 SQVTM and CDR2 ANQGSEA. The CDR3 length is 13 residues. The germline V and J ends were trimmed by 6 bases and 1 base, with 10 bases remaining between them. The CDR3 DNA reads as TGCAGCGTACTAACAGGGGCCAAAAACATTCAGTACTTC. The encoded protein is CSVLTGAKNIQYF.

The V call is TRBV7-2, the J call TRBJ1-1, with D perhaps matching TRBD1 (5 bases). The CDR3 has 15 residues. Germline-derived CDR1 and CDR2 are SGHTA and FQGNSA. Trimming cost V 4 bases and J 3 bases, with 15 bases left between them. This CDR3 reads CASSSPSRADTEAFF. The CDR3 bases are TGTGCCAGCAGCTCCCCCAGCAGGGCAGACACTGAAGCTTTCTTT.

The CDR3 reads CASSASWTSGNRETQYF. The CDR3 DNA follows: TGTGCCAGCAGTGCATCCTGGACTAGCGGGAATAGGGAGACCCAGTACTTC. This rearrangement joins TRBV28 to TRBJ2-5, with 12 bases matching TRBD2. With V trimmed by 5 bases and J by 5 bases, 12 bases remained unmatched. The CDR3 length is 17 residues. Germline CDR1 MDHEN, CDR2 SYDVKM.

This clone was counted once. The gene calls are TRBV7-2 and TRBJ2-2; 9 bases map to TRBD2. From germline, CDR1 is SGHTA and CDR2 FQGNSA. V dropped 5 bases and J dropped 6; count of bases not matched to a gene: 4. The CDR3 sequence is 14 residues long. The CDR3 loop reads CASSPGTSPGELFF. The DNA for the CDR3 is TGTGCCAGCAGCCCAGGGACTAGCCCCGGGGAGCTGTTTTTT. Full variable domain (missing parts from reference TRBV7-2 and TRBJ2-2): GAGVSQSPSNKVTEKGKDVELRCDPISGHTALYWYRQSLGQGLEFLIYFQGNSAPDKSGLPSDRFSAERTGGSVSTLTIQRTQQEDSAVYLCASSPGTSPGELFFGEGSRLTVL.